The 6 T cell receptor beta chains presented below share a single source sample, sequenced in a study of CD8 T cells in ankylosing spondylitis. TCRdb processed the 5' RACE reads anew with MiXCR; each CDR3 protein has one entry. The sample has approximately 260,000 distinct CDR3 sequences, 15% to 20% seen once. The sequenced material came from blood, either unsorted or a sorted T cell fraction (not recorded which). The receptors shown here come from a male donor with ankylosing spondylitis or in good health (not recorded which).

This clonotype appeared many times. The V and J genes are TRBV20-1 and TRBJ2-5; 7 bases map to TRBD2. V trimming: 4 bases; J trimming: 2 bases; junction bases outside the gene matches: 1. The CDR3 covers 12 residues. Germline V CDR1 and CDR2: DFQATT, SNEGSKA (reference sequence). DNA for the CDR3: TGCAGTGCTATGGGACTACAAGAGACCCAGTACTTC. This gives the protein CSAMGLQETQYF.

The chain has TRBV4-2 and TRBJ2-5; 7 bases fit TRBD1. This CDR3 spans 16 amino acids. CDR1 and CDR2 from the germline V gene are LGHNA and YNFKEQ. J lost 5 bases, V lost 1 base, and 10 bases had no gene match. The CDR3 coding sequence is TGTGCCAGCAGCCAAGTGGACCTGACAGGGCGGGAGACCCAGTACTTC. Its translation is CASSQVDLTGRETQYF.

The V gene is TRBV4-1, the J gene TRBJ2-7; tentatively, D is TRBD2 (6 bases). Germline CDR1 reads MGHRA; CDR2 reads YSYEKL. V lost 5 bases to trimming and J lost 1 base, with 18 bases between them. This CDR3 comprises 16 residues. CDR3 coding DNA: TGCGCCAGCAGCACCTACGGGCCCGGGGGTTCCTACGAGCAGTACTTC. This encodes CASSTYGPGGSYEQYF.

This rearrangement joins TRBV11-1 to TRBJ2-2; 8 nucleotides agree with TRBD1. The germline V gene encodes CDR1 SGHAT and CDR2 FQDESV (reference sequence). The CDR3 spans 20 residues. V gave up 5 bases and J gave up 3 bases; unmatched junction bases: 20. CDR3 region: CASSPGGDRSIIWDTGELFF. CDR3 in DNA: TGTGCCAGCAGCCCTGGAGGGGACAGGAGTATAATTTGGGACACCGGGGAGCTGTTTTTT.

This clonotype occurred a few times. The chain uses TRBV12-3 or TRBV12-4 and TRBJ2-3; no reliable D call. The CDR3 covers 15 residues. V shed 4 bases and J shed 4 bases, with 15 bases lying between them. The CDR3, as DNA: TGTGCCAGCAGTTCCCCGATCTCGGCCCCAGATACGCAGTATTTT. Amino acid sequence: CASSSPISAPDTQYF.

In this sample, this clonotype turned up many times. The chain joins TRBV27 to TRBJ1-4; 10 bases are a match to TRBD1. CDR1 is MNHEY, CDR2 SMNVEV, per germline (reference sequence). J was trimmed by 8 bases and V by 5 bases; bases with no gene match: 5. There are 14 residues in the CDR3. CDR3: CASSTGTGVEKLFF. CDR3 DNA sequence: TGTGCCAGCAGTACCGGGACAGGGGTGGAAAAACTGTTTTTT.